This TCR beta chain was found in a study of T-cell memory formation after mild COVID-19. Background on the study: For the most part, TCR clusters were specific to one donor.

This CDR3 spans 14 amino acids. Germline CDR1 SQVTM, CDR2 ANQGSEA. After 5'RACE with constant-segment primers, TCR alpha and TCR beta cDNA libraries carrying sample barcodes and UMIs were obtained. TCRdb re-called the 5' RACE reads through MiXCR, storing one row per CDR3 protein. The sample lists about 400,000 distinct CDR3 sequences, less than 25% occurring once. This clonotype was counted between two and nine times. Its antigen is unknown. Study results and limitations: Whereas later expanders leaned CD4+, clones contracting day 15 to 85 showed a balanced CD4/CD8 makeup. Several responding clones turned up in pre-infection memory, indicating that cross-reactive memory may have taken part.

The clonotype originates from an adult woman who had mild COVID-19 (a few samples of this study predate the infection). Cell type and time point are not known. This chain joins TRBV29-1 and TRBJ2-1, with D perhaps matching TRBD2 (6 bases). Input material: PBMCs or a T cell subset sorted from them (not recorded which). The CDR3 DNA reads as TGCAGTCGTTGCGGGGTCACCTCGTACGATGAGCAGTTCTTC. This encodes CSRCGVTSYDEQFF.